The 11 T cell receptor beta chains listed next were all sequenced from one sample in a study of naive and memory T cell subsets. A UMI-containing oligonucleotide was joined by 3' ligation to the TCR cDNA template. Amplification of ligated cDNA took four PCR rounds with SP2 and nested alpha and beta constant primers. TCRdb independently ran MiXCR on the 5' RACE reads; one entry per CDR3 protein. The sample shows more than 60,000 distinct CDR3 sequences, approximately 8% of them seen only once. The origin of the receptors is a female donor in good health.

The V gene is TRBV29-1, the J gene TRBJ2-7, with D possibly TRBD1 on 5 matching bases. The CDR3 totals 11 residues. Looked up from germline, CDR1 is SQVTM and CDR2 is ANQGSEA. Trimming removed 7 bases from V and 4 bases from J, with 11 bases in between. The CDR3 loop is CSASREYEQYF. The CDR3, as DNA: TGCAGCGCTTCCAGGGAATACGAGCAGTACTTC.

This clonotype was found many times. The V and J genes are TRBV6-1 and TRBJ1-1; a weak D match, TRBD1 (6 bases). Germline V CDR1 and CDR2: MNHNS, SASEGT. The V end lost 2 bases, the J end lost 3 bases, and 13 bases lay between the germline ends. CDR3 length: 15 amino acids. The DNA of the CDR3 is TGTGCCAGCAGTGAAATTTACAGGGCCGACACTGAAGCTTTCTTT. The encoded protein is CASSEIYRADTEAFF.

The chain carries TRBV19 and TRBJ2-1; 13 bases are a match to TRBD2. Per germline, CDR1 LNHDA and CDR2 SQIVND (reference sequence). Trimming at V came to 9 bases and at J to 8 bases, leaving 13 bases not matched to a gene. The CDR3 has 16 residues. Written as DNA, the CDR3 is TGTGCCAGCGCTAGCCCCACTAGCGGGGGGGCCTATGAGCAGTTCTTC. Protein: CASASPTSGGAYEQFF.

The sample holds many counts of this clonotype. This sequence joins TRBV5-1 and TRBJ1-1; unclear D gene. The germline V gene has CDR1 SGHRS and CDR2 YFSETQ. The CDR3 has 13 amino acids. V was trimmed by 0 bases and J by 6 bases, leaving 9 bases between them. CDR3 nucleotides: TGCGCCAGCAGCTTGGTTCAGGCGTCTGAAGCTTTCTTT. Translating it yields CASSLVQASEAFF.

A few counts support this clonotype. The chain carries TRBV13 and TRBJ2-7, with 9 bases lining up with TRBD1. Germline CDR1 and CDR2: PRHDT and FYEKMQ (reference sequence). V gave up 4 bases and J gave up 1 base; unmatched junction bases: 2. This CDR3 spans 14 amino acids. The DNA of the CDR3 is TGTGCCAGCAGCTGGGGGACAGGGTCCTACGAGCAGTACTTC. Translating it yields CASSWGTGSYEQYF.

In this sample, this clonotype turned up many times. V is TRBV28 and J is TRBJ2-7; a weak D match, TRBD1 (7 bases). The CDR3 contains 15 residues. Trimming pared 6 bases from V and 2 bases from J, leaving 17 bases between. Germline V gene sequence: CDR1 MDHEN, CDR2 SYDVKM. CDR3 coding DNA: TGTGCCAGCAGACCAGGGGGAGGAGAGCCCTACGAGCAGTACTTC. Translated, it gives CASRPGGGEPYEQYF.

The chain links TRBV6-1 to TRBJ1-2, with 8 nucleotides matching TRBD1. With 7 bases clipped from V and 3 bases from J, the junction kept 10 bases outside the gene matches. This CDR3 is 15 amino acids long. The germline V gene has CDR1 MNHNS and CDR2 SASEGT. The CDR3 nucleotides read TGTGCCAGCACCCTTCCTATGACAGGGGACTATGGCTACACCTTC. Its protein product is CASTLPMTGDYGYTF.

The CDR3 loop reads CASSLAGQGNEQFF. The CDR3 DNA reads as TGCGCCAGCAGCTTGGCGGGACAGGGGAATGAGCAGTTCTTC. The rearrangement links TRBV5-1 to TRBJ2-1, with 10 bases aligning to TRBD1. The V segment lost 0 bases and the J segment 7 bases; nucleotides outside the gene matches: 1. CDR1 is SGHRS, CDR2 YFSETQ, per germline. The CDR3 covers 14 residues. The complete variable domain, with remaining parts taken from reference TRBV5-1 and TRBJ2-1, reads KAGVTQTPRYLIKTRGQQVTLSCSPISGHRSVSWYQQTPGQGLQFLFEYFSETQRNKGNFPGRFSGRQFSNSRSEMNVSTLELGDSALYLCASSLAGQGNEQFFGPGTRLTVL.

The chain combines TRBV4-1 with TRBJ2-2, with 8 nucleotides matching TRBD2. V trimming: 0 bases; J trimming: 9 bases; junction bases outside the gene matches: 6. CDR1 is MGHRA, CDR2 YSYEKL, per germline. CDR3 length equals 15 residues. The CDR3 region has the DNA TGCGCCAGCAGCCAAGAGACTAGCGCGGGCTGGGAGCTGTTTTTT. As protein: CASSQETSAGWELFF.

Ten or more counts support this clonotype. The rearrangement uses TRBV6-2 or TRBV6-3 and TRBJ1-2; 7 nucleotides line up with TRBD1. The CDR3 contains 12 residues. The trim removed 6 bases at V and 5 bases at J, leaving 3 bases unmatched. Germline V gene sequence: CDR1 MNHEY, CDR2 SVGEGT. CDR3 amino acids: CASRGQLYGYTF. CDR3 sequence (DNA): TGTGCCAGCAGGGGACAGCTTTATGGCTACACCTTC.

The V and J genes are TRBV12-3 or TRBV12-4 and TRBJ1-1, with TRBD1 identical over 7 bases. Losses at the gene ends were 3 bases for V and 4 bases for J; bases not matched to a gene: 5. CDR3 length: 14 amino acids. The CDR3 DNA sequence: TGTGCCAGCAGTTTTAGGGGGCGGGCCACTGAAGCTTTCTTT. This codes for CASSFRGRATEAFF.